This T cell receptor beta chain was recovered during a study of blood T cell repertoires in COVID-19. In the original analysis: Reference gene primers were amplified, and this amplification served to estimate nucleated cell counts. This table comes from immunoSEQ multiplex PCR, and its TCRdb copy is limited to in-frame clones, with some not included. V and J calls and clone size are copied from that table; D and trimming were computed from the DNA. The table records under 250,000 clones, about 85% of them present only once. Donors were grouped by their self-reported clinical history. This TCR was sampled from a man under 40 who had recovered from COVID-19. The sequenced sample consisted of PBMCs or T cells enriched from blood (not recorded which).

The CDR3 DNA is TGTGCCAGCAGCCATTTTAGCGGGGCCCGCACAGATACGCAGTATTTT. Its translation: CASSHFSGARTDTQYF. The chain couples TRBV14 to TRBJ2-3; TRBD2 aligns across 8 bases. The CDR3 consists of 16 residues. The germline V gene encodes CDR1 SGHDN and CDR2 FVKESK. V shed 3 bases, J shed 1 base, and the junction held 6 bases outside the gene matches. The full variable domain, in which reference TRBV14 and TRBJ2-3 provide the parts outside the CDR3, is EAGVTQFPSHSVIEKGQTVTLRCDPISGHDNLYWYRRVMGKEIKFLLHFVKESKQDESGMPNNRFLAERTGGTYSTLKVQPAELEDSGVYFCASSHFSGARTDTQYFGPGTRLTVL.